The 27 T cell receptor beta chains in this list originate from one sample, sequenced in a study of shared clonotypes between healthy human individuals. The naive CD8 fraction comprised CD45RO-negative cells positively selected for CCR7 and excluded terminally differentiated effector memory CD45RA+ cells. This table comes from immunoSEQ multiplex PCR, and its TCRdb copy is limited to in-frame clones, with some not included. The table records 1.5 million to 2.5 million clones, roughly 94% of them present only once. The specimen was naive CD8+ T cells sorted from blood. The source is a man aged 18-30 years in good health.

V gene TRBV10-1 combines with J gene TRBJ1-3; D gene ambiguous. Germline V gives CDR1 WNHNN, CDR2 SYGVQD (reference sequence). V lost 3 bases and J 0 bases, leaving 15 bases between the germline ends. The CDR3 spans 17 residues. The CDR3 bases are TGCGCCAGCAGTGACCCGAACCCCGAGATCTCTGGAAACACCATATATTTT. Protein sequence: CASSDPNPEISGNTIYF.

The chain is built from TRBV6-1 and TRBJ1-5; D gene uncertain. The germline V gene has CDR1 MNHNS and CDR2 SASEGT. This CDR3 has 15 amino acids. Trimming removed 1 base from V and 0 bases from J, with 7 bases in between. The CDR3 bases are TGTGCCAGCAGTGAAGAGCAGACTAGCAATCAGCCCCAGCATTTT. Translated, it gives CASSEEQTSNQPQHF.

V and J are TRBV19 and TRBJ2-7; TRBD1 might be the D (6 bases). The CDR3 sequence is 12 residues long. Germline CDR1 and CDR2: LNHDA and SQIVND (reference sequence). The germline V and J ends were trimmed by 4 bases and 5 bases, with 9 bases remaining between them. CDR3 region: CASSTQGHEQYF. DNA of the CDR3: TGTGCCAGTAGTACACAGGGACACGAGCAGTACTTC.

The CDR3: CASSFDRGGNTEAFF. The CDR3 nucleotides read TGCGCCAGCAGCTTTGACAGGGGAGGGAACACTGAAGCTTTCTTT. The rearrangement joins TRBV5-1 to TRBJ1-1; TRBD1 aligns across 8 bases. The trim removed 2 bases at V and 1 base at J, leaving 4 bases unmatched. CDR1 is SGHRS, CDR2 YFSETQ, per germline. The CDR3 covers 15 residues.

The rearrangement uses TRBV6-5 and TRBJ2-3; tentatively, D is TRBD2 (6 bases). This CDR3 is built from 15 residues. V was pared by 4 bases and J by 2 bases, with 13 bases between. From germline, CDR1 is MNHEY and CDR2 SVGAGI. CDR3 region: CASSSIGGFTDTQYF. The CDR3 DNA reads TGTGCCAGCAGTTCCATTGGGGGGTTCACAGATACGCAGTATTTT.

This clone turned up a few times. The chain has TRBV27 and TRBJ1-5; 8 positions agree with TRBD1. The CDR3 is made up of 13 amino acids. The V gene end was trimmed by 10 bases and the J gene end by 7 bases; junction bases not matched to a gene: 9. Per germline, CDR1 MNHEY and CDR2 SMNVEV (reference sequence). CDR3 protein: CATRQGFAQPQHF. As DNA, the CDR3 is TGTGCCACCCGACAGGGGTTTGCGCAGCCCCAGCATTTT.

This chain connects TRBV20-1 to TRBJ2-1, with D uncertain. The CDR3 is 11 residues long. Germline V lookup: CDR1 DFQATT, CDR2 SNEGSKA (reference sequence). V was shortened by 6 bases and J by 7 bases, with 10 bases between the two germline ends. This CDR3 is CSATDLNEQFF. The CDR3, as DNA: TGCAGTGCCACGGACCTGAATGAGCAGTTCTTC.

The gene calls are TRBV21-1 and TRBJ2-7; the table's D call of TRBD2 was not tested on the DNA. TRBV21-1 is tagged as a pseudogene. The CDR3 sequence is 15 residues long. The CDR3 region has the DNA TGTGCCAGCAGCAAAATTCACACTAGCTCCTACGAGCAGTACTTC. As protein: CASSKIHTSSYEQYF.

The genes are TRBV5-5 and TRBJ2-2; D not certain. V was pared by 5 bases and J by 3 bases, with 5 bases between. This CDR3 has 12 amino acids. Germline V CDR1 and CDR2: SGHKS, YYEKEE (reference sequence). CDR3 amino acids: CASSPHTGELFF. In nucleotides, the CDR3 is TGTGCCAGCAGTCCCCACACCGGGGAGCTGTTTTTT.

CDR3 nucleotides: TGTGCCAGCAGTGTAGAGTACTTTACCTACGAGCAGTACTTC. It codes for CASSVEYFTYEQYF. This chain links TRBV6-1 with TRBJ2-7; D is unclear. The CDR3 has 14 amino acids. Germline V lookup: CDR1 MNHNS, CDR2 SASEGT. V was trimmed by 4 bases and J by 2 bases, leaving 12 bases between them.

V usage is TRBV7-9 and J usage is TRBJ1-1; perhaps TRBD1 as D (5 bases). The V end was cut by 4 bases, the J end by 9 bases, with 12 bases between. Germline V lookup: CDR1 SEHNR, CDR2 FQNEAQ (reference sequence). This CDR3 contains 12 residues. CDR3 protein: CASSWAGPQAFF. The CDR3 coding sequence is TGTGCCAGCAGCTGGGCGGGGCCCCAAGCTTTCTTT.

Only one count was recorded for this clone. The sample has other DNA sequences that encode this CDR3 too. In DNA, the CDR3 is TGTGCCAGCAGCTGGGGCGGGACCCAAGAGACCCAGTACTTC. Protein sequence: CASSWGGTQETQYF. The chain links TRBV5-4 to TRBJ2-5; D perhaps matches TRBD2 (6 bases). The length of the CDR3 is 14 residues. From germline, CDR1 is SGHNT and CDR2 YYREEE (reference sequence). V was clipped by 3 bases and J by 1 base, with 10 bases between them.

The rearrangement links TRBV7-6 to TRBJ1-1; 9 bases fit TRBD1. Germline V lookup: CDR1 SGHVS, CDR2 FNYEAQ. Germline trimming cut 5 bases from V and 5 bases from J; bases unmatched to any gene: 6. This CDR3 has 14 amino acids. The CDR3 DNA is TGTGCCAGCAGCGAGACAGGGGGGCGGACTGAAGCTTTCTTT. Translated, it gives CASSETGGRTEAFF.

This rearrangement joins TRBV6-1 to TRBJ1-5; D is ambiguous. This CDR3 is built from 15 residues. V was clipped by 0 bases and J by 4 bases, with 10 bases between them. The germline CDR1 and CDR2 sequences are MNHNS and SASEGT. The CDR3 reads CASSEALFINQPQHF. The CDR3 DNA sequence: TGTGCCAGCAGTGAAGCGCTCTTCATAAATCAGCCCCAGCATTTT.

The J gene is TRBJ2-6, the V gene TRBV9; D is uncertain. The ends were cut back, 0 bases at V and 2 bases at J, with 6 bases in the middle. The CDR3 length is 15 residues. Germline values: CDR1 SGDLS, CDR2 YYNGEE. The CDR3 DNA is TGTGCCAGCAGCGTAGGGGATGCTGGGGCCAACGTCCTGACTTTC. Amino acids: CASSVGDAGANVLTF.

CDR3 residues: CAISDRGTGTSTDTQYF. CDR3 nucleotides: TGTGCCATCAGTGACAGGGGGACCGGAACCAGCACAGATACGCAGTATTTT. The chain couples TRBV10-3 to TRBJ2-3; 7 nucleotides align to TRBD1. Germline lookup yields CDR1 ENHRY and CDR2 SYGVKD. CDR3 size: 17 residues. After removal of 3 bases from V and 0 bases from J, the junction contained 9 bases not matched to a gene.

This clone occurred once. The chain combines TRBV7-9 with TRBJ1-1; the D is unclear. Germline V gene data show CDR1 as SEHNR and CDR2 as FQNEAQ (reference sequence). The V end lost 5 bases, the J end lost 8 bases, and 6 bases lay between the germline ends. This CDR3 has 10 residues. CDR3 coding DNA: TGTGCCAGCAGCACAAACGAAGCTTTCTTT. This encodes CASSTNEAFF.

V and J are TRBV5-1 and TRBJ2-7; TRBD1 might be the D (6 bases). The CDR3 runs 14 residues. V was trimmed by 6 bases and J by 3 bases, leaving 16 bases between them. CDR1 SGHRS and CDR2 YFSETQ come from the germline V gene. Written as DNA, the CDR3 is TGCGCCAGCACCTCTCCCGGGACACTCTACGAGCAGTACTTC. It translates to CASTSPGTLYEQYF.

A remark on this clone: Other DNA sequences from this sample encode an identical CDR3 as well. The chain recombines TRBV5-6 with TRBJ1-1; no clear D. Trimming cost V 0 bases and J 7 bases, with 7 bases left between them. This CDR3 contains 12 residues. Germline CDR1 and CDR2: SGHDT and YYEEEE. CDR3 DNA: TGTGCCAGCAGCTTGGGGTCGAGTGAAGCTTTCTTT. This gives the protein CASSLGSSEAFF.

The chain recombines TRBV7-6 with TRBJ1-1; D is perhaps TRBD1 (5 bases). The CDR3 extends over 14 amino acids. Germline values: CDR1 SGHVS, CDR2 FNYEAQ. With 1 base removed from V and 4 bases from J, the gap between germline ends came to 10 bases. The CDR3 region is CASSLGGWGTEAFF. In nucleotides, the CDR3 is TGTGCCAGCAGCTTAGGGGGGTGGGGCACTGAAGCTTTCTTT.

V and J are TRBV2 and TRBJ2-5; D may be TRBD2 (6 bases). The V end was cut by 1 base, the J end by 5 bases, with 14 bases between. Germline CDR1 SNHLY, CDR2 FYNNEI. The CDR3 runs 15 residues. CDR3 nucleotides: TGTGCCAGCAGTGAAGGGCAGGGAGGAAAGGAGACCCAGTACTTC. It codes for CASSEGQGGKETQYF.

This clone was seen at least ten times. The chain joins TRBV7-2 to TRBJ1-2; D not certain. The CDR3 is 13 amino acids. CDR1 SGHTA and CDR2 FQGNSA come from the germline V gene. The germline V and J ends were trimmed by 4 bases and 4 bases, with 10 bases remaining between them. The CDR3, as DNA: TGTGCCAGCAGCTCAGCGGAGGGCTATGGCTACACCTTC. Protein: CASSSAEGYGYTF. Full variable domain (outside the CDR3, taken from reference TRBV7-2 and TRBJ1-2): GAGVSQSPSNKVTEKGKDVELRCDPISGHTALYWYRQSLGQGLEFLIYFQGNSAPDKSGLPSDRFSAERTGGSVSTLTIQRTQQEDSAVYLCASSSAEGYGYTFGSGTRLTVV.

This clone showed up just once. The chain links TRBV7-8 to TRBJ2-7; 10 bases align to TRBD2. V was pared by 7 bases and J by 1 base, with 7 bases of the junction left unmatched. Germline V gives CDR1 SGHVS, CDR2 FQNEAQ. The CDR3 is made up of 15 amino acids. The DNA for the CDR3 is TGTGCCAGCATCGTGACTAGCGGGTTATCCTACGAGCAGTACTTC. The encoded protein is CASIVTSGLSYEQYF.

Notes on this clone: This same CDR3 is encoded by further DNA sequences in the sample. V usage is TRBV7-9 and J usage is TRBJ1-5, with 7 bases fitting TRBD1. Germline V lookup: CDR1 SEHNR, CDR2 FQNEAQ (reference sequence). V was pared by 5 bases and J by 4 bases, with 8 bases of the junction left unmatched. CDR3 length equals 15 residues. For the CDR3, the DNA is TGTGCCAGCAGCGCAACAGGGGCGGGAAATCAGCCCCAGCATTTT. It yields the protein CASSATGAGNQPQHF.

About this clone itself: Different DNA sequences within this sample yield the same CDR3. The chain joins TRBV27 to TRBJ2-1, with TRBD2 matching 9 bases. CDR1 and CDR2 (germline): MNHEY, SMNVEV (reference sequence). The CDR3 length is 15 residues. Trimming at V came to 2 bases and at J to 4 bases, leaving 3 bases not matched to a gene. In nucleotides, the CDR3 is TGTGCCAGCAGTTTAGGCGGGGGGGCTTACAATGAGCAGTTCTTC. Its translation is CASSLGGGAYNEQFF.

The chain has TRBV4-1 and TRBJ2-3, with 13 bases matching TRBD2. V was pared by 1 base and J by 6 bases, with 7 bases of the junction left unmatched. CDR3 length: 17 residues. Germline V gene data show CDR1 as MGHRA and CDR2 as YSYEKL. CDR3 nucleotides: TGCGCCAGCAGCCAAGGCATAGGGACTAGCGGGGCCGATACGCAGTATTTT. Encoded protein: CASSQGIGTSGADTQYF.

V gene TRBV7-8 combines with J gene TRBJ2-2; the D gene is possibly TRBD1 (5 bases). The V and J ends lost 5 bases and 1 base respectively, with 26 bases between them. In germline, CDR1 is SGHVS, CDR2 FQNEAQ. There are 20 residues in the CDR3. The CDR3 region is CASSVRWLVDKNLNTGELFF. The CDR3 DNA is TGTGCCAGCAGCGTTAGGTGGTTGGTGGACAAAAACTTGAACACCGGGGAGCTGTTTTTT.